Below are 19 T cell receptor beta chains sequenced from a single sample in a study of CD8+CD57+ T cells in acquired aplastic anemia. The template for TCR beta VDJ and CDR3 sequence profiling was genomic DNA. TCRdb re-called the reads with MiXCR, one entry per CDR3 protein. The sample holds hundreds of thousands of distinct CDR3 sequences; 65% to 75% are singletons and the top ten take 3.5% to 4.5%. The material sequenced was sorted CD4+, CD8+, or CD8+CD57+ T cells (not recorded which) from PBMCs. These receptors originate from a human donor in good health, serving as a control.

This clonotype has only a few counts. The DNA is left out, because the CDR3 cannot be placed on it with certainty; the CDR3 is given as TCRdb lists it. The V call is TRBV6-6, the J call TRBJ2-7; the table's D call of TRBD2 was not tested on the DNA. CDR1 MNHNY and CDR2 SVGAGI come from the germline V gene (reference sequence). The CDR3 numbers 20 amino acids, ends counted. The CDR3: CASSSGRIRDPSTLGYEQYF.

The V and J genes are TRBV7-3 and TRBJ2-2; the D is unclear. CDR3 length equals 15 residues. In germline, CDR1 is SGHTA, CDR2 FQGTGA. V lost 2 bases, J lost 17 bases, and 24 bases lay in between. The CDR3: CASSLAISQPQHFFF. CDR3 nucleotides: TGTGCCAGCAGCTTAGCAATAAGTCAGCCCCAGCATTTTTTTTTT.

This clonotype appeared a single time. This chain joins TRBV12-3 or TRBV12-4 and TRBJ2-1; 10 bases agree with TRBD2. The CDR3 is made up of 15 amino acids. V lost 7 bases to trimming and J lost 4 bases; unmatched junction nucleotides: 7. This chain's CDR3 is CASTLTSGVYNEQFF. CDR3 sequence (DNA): TGTGCCAGCACACTTACTAGCGGGGTTTACAATGAGCAGTTCTTC.

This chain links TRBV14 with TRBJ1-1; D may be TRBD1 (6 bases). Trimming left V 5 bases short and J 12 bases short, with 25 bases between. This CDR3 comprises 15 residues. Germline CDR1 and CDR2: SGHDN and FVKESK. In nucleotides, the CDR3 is TGTGCCAGCAGCAACAGGGCGGATGAAAAACTGTTTTCTTTCTTT. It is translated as CASSNRADEKLFSFF.

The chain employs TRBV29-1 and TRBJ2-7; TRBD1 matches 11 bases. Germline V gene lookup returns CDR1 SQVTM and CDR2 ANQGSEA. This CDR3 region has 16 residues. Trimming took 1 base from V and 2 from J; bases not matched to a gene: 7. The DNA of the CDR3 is TGCAGCGTTGAAGGGCTCCTGGGACAGGGGGCCTACGAGCAGTACTTC. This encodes CSVEGLLGQGAYEQYF.

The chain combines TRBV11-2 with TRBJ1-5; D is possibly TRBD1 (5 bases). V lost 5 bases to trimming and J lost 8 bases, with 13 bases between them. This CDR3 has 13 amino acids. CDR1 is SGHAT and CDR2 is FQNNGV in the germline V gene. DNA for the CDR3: TGTGCCAGCAGCCGGCAGGGTTGTAAGCCCCAGCATTTT. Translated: CASSRQGCKPQHF.

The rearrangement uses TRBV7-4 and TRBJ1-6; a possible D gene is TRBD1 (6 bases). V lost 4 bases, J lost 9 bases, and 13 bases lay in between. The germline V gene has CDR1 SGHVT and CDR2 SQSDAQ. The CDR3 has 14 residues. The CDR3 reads CASSSYSGASPLHF. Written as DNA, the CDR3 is TGTGCCAGCAGCTCGTACTCAGGGGCTTCACCCCTCCACTTT.

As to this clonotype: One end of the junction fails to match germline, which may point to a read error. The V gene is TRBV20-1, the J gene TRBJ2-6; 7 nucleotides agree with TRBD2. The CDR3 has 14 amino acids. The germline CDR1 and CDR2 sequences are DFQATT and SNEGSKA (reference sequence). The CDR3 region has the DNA TGCAGCGTTGGGGGGGTCTCTGGGGCCTACGTCCTGACTTTC. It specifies CSVGGVSGAYVLTF.

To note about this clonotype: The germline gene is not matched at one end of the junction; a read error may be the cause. CDR3 DNA: TGCGCCAGCAGCTTAGCTGAATATTCTAGCCAGCGGCACCAGTACTTC. Its translation is CASSLAEYSSQRHQYF. V is TRBV7-2 and J is TRBJ2-5; possible D gene TRBD2, 5 bases. The V gene's germline CDR1 is SGHTA and CDR2 FQGNSA. The CDR3 runs 16 residues.

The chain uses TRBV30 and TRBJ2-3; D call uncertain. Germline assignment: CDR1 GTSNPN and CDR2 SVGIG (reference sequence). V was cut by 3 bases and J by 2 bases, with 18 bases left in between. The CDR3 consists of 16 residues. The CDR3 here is CAWREPDTPYTDTQYF. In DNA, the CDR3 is TGTGCCTGGAGAGAGCCAGACACCCCATACACAGATACGCAGTATTTT.

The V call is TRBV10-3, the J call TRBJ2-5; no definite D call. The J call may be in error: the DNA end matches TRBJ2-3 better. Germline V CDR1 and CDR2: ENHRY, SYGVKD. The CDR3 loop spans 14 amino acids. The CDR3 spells CAISDGLRNETQYF. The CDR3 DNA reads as TGTGCCATCAGTGATGGGCTGCGCAATGAGACCCAGTATTTT.

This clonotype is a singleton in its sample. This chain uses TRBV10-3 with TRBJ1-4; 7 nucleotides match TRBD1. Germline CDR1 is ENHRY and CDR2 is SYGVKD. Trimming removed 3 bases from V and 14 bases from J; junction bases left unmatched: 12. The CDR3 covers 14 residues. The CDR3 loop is CAISDSDRSTGLFF. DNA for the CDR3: TGTGCCATCAGTGACTCCGACAGGTCGACAGGGCTGTTTTTT.

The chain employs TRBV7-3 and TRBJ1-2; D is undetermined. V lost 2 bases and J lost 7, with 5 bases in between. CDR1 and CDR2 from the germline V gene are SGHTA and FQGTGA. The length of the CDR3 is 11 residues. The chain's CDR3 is CASSLDSGYTF. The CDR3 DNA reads TGTGCCAGCAGCTTAGATTCTGGCTACACCTTC. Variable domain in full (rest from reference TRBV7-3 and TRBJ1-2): GAGVSQTPSNKVTEKGKYVELRCDPISGHTALYWYRQSLGQGPEFLIYFQGTGAADDSGLPNDRFFAVRPEGSVSTLKIQRTERGDSAVYLCASSLDSGYTFGSGTRLTVV.

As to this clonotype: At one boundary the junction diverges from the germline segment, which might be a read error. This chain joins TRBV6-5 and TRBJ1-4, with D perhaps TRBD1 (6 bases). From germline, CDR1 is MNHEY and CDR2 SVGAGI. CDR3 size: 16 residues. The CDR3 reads CASRQDFGGREEKLFF. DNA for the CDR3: TGCGCCAGCAGGCAAGATTTCGGGGGCCGAGAGGAAAAACTGTTTTTT.

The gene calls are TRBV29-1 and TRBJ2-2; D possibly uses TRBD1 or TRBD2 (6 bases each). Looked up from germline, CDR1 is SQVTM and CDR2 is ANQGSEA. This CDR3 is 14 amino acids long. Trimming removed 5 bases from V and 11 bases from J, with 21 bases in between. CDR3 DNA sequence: TGCAGCGTTTACGTCGGGGGCTATGCCAACGAGCTGTTTTTT. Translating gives CSVYVGGYANELFF.

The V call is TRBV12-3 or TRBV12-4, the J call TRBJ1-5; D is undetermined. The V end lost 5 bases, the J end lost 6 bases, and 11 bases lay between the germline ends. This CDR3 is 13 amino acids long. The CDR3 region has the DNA TGTGCCAGCAGTAAAGACATAAGTCAGCCCCAGCATTTT. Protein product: CASSKDISQPQHF.

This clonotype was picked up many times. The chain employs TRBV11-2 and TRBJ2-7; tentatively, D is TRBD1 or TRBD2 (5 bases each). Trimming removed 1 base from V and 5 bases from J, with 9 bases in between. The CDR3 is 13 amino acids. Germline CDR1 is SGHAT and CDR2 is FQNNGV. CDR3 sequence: CASSLARDHEQYF. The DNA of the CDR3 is TGTGCCAGCAGCTTAGCCCGGGACCACGAGCAGTACTTC.

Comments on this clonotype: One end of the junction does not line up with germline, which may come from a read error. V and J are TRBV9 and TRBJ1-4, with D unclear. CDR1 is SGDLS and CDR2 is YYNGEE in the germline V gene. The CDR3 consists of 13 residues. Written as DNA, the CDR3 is TGTGCCAGCAGTTCCCTCCTAGTCCAAGAGACCCTTTTT. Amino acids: CASSSLLVQETLF.

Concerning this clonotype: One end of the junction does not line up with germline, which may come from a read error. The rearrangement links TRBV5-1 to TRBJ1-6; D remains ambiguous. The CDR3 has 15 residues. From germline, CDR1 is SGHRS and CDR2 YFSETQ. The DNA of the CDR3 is TGTGCCAGCAGCTTGGCCACGGGCGGTCGTTCACCCCTCCACTTT. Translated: CASSLATGGRSPLHF. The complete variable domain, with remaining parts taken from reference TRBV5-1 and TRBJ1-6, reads KAGVTQTPRYLIKTRGQQVTLSCSPISGHRSVSWYQQTPGQGLQFLFEYFSETQRNKGNFPGRFSGRQFSNSRSEMNVSTLELGDSALYLCASSLATGGRSPLHFGNGTRLTVT.